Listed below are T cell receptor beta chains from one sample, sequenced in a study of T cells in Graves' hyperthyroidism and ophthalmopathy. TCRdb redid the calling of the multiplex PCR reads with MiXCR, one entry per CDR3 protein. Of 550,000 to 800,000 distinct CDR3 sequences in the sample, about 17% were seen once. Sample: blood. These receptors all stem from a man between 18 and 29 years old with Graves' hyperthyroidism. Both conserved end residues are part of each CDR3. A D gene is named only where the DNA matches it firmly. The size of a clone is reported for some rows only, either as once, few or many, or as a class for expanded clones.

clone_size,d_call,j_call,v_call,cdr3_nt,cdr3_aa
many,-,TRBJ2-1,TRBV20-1,TGCAGTCTTGACGGTTACAATGAGCAGTTCTTC,CSLDGYNEQFF
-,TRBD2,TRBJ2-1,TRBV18,TGTGCCAGCTCACCACCGAGTAGCGGGGCTTACAATGAGCAGTTCTTC,CASSPPSSGAYNEQFF
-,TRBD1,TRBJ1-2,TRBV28,TGTGCCACCAGGACGGATGTAGGGACAGGGCGTTTTGGCTACACCTTC,CATRTDVGTGRFGYTF
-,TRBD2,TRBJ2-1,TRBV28,TGTGCCAGCAGCCCGACTAGCGGGAGTGGCTACAATGAGCAGTTCTTC,CASSPTSGSGYNEQFF
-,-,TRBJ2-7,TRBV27,TGTGCCAGCAGTTTAGGGACAAGCTCCTACAATGAGCAGTACTTC,CASSLGTSSYNEQYF
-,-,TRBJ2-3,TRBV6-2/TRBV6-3,TGTGCCAGCAGTCCCCAGGGAGCCCTCATGGAAGATACGCAGTATTTT,CASSPQGALMEDTQYF
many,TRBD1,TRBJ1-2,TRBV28,TGTGCCAGCAGTCCCGTCGGGGGGACAGGGCATGGCTACACCTTC,CASSPVGGTGHGYTF
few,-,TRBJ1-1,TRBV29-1,TGCAGCGTTGGGGGGGATTTGAACACTGAAGCTTTCTTT,CSVGGDLNTEAFF
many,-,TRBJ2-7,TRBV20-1,TGCAGTGCCAGCATGACAAGGGGGGGACTAAACGAGCAGTACTTC,CSASMTRGGLNEQYF
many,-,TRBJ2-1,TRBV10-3,TGTGCCATCAGTGAGCAGGCCTCCTACAATGAGCAGTTCTTC,CAISEQASYNEQFF
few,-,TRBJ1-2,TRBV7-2,TGTGCCATTTCCGTTACCAGGGGAGGTGGCTACACCTTC,CAISVTRGGGYTF
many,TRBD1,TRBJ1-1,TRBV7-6,TGTGCCAGCAGCGGAACAGGGGCTGGTGAAGCTTTCTTT,CASSGTGAGEAFF
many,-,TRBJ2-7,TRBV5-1,TGCGCCAGCAGCTCGCAGGTTGTCCAGTACTCCGAGCAGTACTTC,CASSSQVVQYSEQYF
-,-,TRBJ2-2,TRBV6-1,TGTGCCAGCCGGGACCGACAGAACACCGGGGAGCTGTTTTTT,CASRDRQNTGELFF
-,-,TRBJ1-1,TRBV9,TGTGCCAGCAGCGTAGAATCGAGGACTGAAGCTTTCTTT,CASSVESRTEAFF
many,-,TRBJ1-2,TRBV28,TGTGCCAGCAGTTTACTTGGGACGGCAAACTATGGCTACACCTTC,CASSLLGTANYGYTF
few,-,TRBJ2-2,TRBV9,TGTGCCAGCAGCGAGGGCCCTGGGGGCACCGGGGAGCTGTTTTTT,CASSEGPGGTGELFF
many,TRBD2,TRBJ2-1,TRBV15,TGTGCCACCAGGAGGGTGGGGGGGTACAATGAGCAGTTCTTC,CATRRVGGYNEQFF
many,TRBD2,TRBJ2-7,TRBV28,TGTGCCAGCAGTTGGACTAGCGGGGTCTACGAGCAGTACTTC,CASSWTSGVYEQYF
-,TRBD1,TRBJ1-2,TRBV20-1,TGCAGGGTTAGACAGGGGGCCTACGGCTACACCTTC,CRVRQGAYGYTF
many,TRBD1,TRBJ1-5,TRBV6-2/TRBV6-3,TGTGCCAGCAGTTACTCGATAGGGACAGCCAAGAATCAGCCCCAGCATTTT,CASSYSIGTAKNQPQHF
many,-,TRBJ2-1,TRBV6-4,TGTGCCAGCAGTGACTCTGCGGGAGAGGGGGATGAGCAGTTCTTC,CASSDSAGEGDEQFF
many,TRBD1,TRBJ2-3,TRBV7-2,TGTGCCTGCCGGGGACAGGGTTGGTTCGCAGATACGCAGTATTTT,CACRGQGWFADTQYF
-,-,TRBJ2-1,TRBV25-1,TGTGCCAGCAGTGAATGGGGCAGGGGCCTCTACAATGAGCAGTTCTTC,CASSEWGRGLYNEQFF
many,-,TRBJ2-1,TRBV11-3,TGTGCCAGCAGCTTAGTGATCGGGGGCTCCTACAATGAGCAGTTCTTC,CASSLVIGGSYNEQFF
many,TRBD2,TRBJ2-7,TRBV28,TGTGCCAGCAGTTTACTAGCGGGAGGTCGATACGAGCAGTACTTC,CASSLLAGGRYEQYF
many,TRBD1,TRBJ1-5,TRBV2,TGTGCCAGCAGTGAAGTAGGTAGACAGGGGTATCAGCCCCAGCATTTT,CASSEVGRQGYQPQHF
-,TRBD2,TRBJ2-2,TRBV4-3,TGCGCCAGCAGCCGCGGGAGGGGGTCCGGGGAGCTGTTTTTT,CASSRGRGSGELFF
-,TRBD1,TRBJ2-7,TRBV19,TGTGCCAGTAGTACCGGGACAGGGGGCTCCGAGCAGTACTTC,CASSTGTGGSEQYF
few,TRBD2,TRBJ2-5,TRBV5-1,TGCGCCAGCAGCTTGGCGGGCAGGCGGGGGGAGACCCAGTACTTC,CASSLAGRRGETQYF
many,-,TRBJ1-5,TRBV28,TGTGCCAGCAGTTTTCTAGGAGGCAATCAGCCCCAGCATTTT,CASSFLGGNQPQHF
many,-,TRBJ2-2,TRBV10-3,TGTGCCATCGCCGGGGGAGCGGGCACCGGGGAGCTGTTTTTT,CAIAGGAGTGELFF